This entry concerns a single T cell receptor beta chain. The antigen is not known. The data are from a study of shared clonotypes between healthy human individuals. Produced via immunoSEQ multiplex PCR; TCRdb's table is partial and in-frame only. The table includes 980,000 or so clones, approximately 80% detected once. Study outcomes and limitations: Generation probabilities were higher for clonotypes shared across all four sorted-subset donors than for unshared ones. Between a few donors, naive CD4 clonotypes were shared at a level of approximately 5%.

The CDR3 is 15 amino acids. Trimming took 7 bases from V and 5 from J; bases not matched to a gene: 10. Germline CDR1 and CDR2: LNHDA and SQIVND (reference sequence). The rearrangement uses TRBV19 and TRBJ2-5, with 10 bases identical to TRBD2. The clonotype comes from a man aged 18 to 29 in good health. The sequencing sample was made of memory CD4+ T cells sorted from blood. Subset denoted: CD45RA-negative fraction. The CDR3 reads CASTGSGGVLETQYF. The CDR3 bases are TGTGCCAGTACGGGGAGCGGGGGGGTCTTGGAGACCCAGTACTTC.